This T cell receptor beta chain was captured in a study of blood T cell repertoires in COVID-19 (dated by TCRdb to 2020 to 2021). About the full investigation: Collaborator samples came from the United States, Italy and Spain and covered acute and convalescent phases of COVID-19. The prospective study material was composed of cDNA or gDNA derived from T cells, B-cell-depleted T cells, or PBMCs. The dataset comprised deeply sampled blood TCRbeta repertoires from subjects exposed to, actively infected with, or recovered from COVID-19. The repertoires were released in a freely available public database meant as a resource for research on the immune response to SARS-CoV-2. Samples were obtained from the ongoing ImmuneRACE study (first 160 participants) and from over a thousand subjects provided by 6 global collaborators. Nearly every sample came with metadata listing a de-identified subject ID, COVID-19 status, age in years and sex. Where available, HLA class I and class II types were obtained from metadata supplied by the sample provider rather than from assay-based typing. Paper-wide results and their limitations: Clinical and demographic metadata were provided uncurated, with the amount varying by source and participant.

The collaborating institutions used their own protocols to collect whole blood in K2EDTA tubes. For TCRbeta analysis, collaborators shipped samples as frozen whole blood, isolated PBMCs, or DNA extracted from either of those sample types. TCRbeta CDR3 regions were amplified from genomic DNA using the immunoSEQ Assay, a bias-controlled multiplex PCR. On the authors' methods: The number of nucleated cells in each sample was estimated by amplification of reference gene primers within the assay. To quantify the absolute abundance of each unique TCRbeta CDR3 rearrangement, sequence reads were collapsed and filtered. For each sample, productive Simpson clonality was calculated by taking the square root of Simpson's diversity index across productive rearrangements. Here the immuneACCESS table is served through TCRdb, limited to in-frame sequences with V and J called. Missing clones are a known gap in these copies; in checked studies unresolved V genes cover under half, and the rest lacks a known reason. That table furnishes V, J and clone size, whereas the DNA furnished D and trimming. For this sample the table gives a few hundred thousand clones, of which about 87% were detected only once. The ten largest clones take up around 3% of the sample.

With respect to this clone: This clone's antigen is unknown. No base quality values were provided; no much bigger clone lies one nucleotide off.

The CDR3 runs 15 residues from the cysteine to the phenylalanine. Only the CDR3 part of the read is kept: 45 bases, read in frame from the first base. After removal of 1 base from V and 4 bases from J, the junction retains 5 bases not matched to a gene. Reading the germline V gene (reference sequence) gives CDR1 SGHNT and CDR2 YYREEE. The sample taken for sequencing was peripheral blood. The chain employs TRBV5-4 and TRBJ2-1; the junction holds 7 bases that match TRBD1. The source is a human donor in a cohort sampled during active COVID-19. Here the CDR3 is given as CASSLKGAAYNEQFF. The DNA reads TGTGCCAGCAGCTTGAAGGGGGCAGCTTACAATGAGCAGTTCTTC. Beyond the CDR3, the reference TRBV5-4 and TRBJ2-1 genes provide the residues; the full variable domain reads: ETGVTQSPTHLIKTRGQQVTLRCSSQSGHNTVSWYQQALGQGPQFIFQYYREEENGRGNFPPRFSGLQFPNYSSELNVNALELDDSALYLCASSLKGAAYNEQFFGPGTRLTVL.